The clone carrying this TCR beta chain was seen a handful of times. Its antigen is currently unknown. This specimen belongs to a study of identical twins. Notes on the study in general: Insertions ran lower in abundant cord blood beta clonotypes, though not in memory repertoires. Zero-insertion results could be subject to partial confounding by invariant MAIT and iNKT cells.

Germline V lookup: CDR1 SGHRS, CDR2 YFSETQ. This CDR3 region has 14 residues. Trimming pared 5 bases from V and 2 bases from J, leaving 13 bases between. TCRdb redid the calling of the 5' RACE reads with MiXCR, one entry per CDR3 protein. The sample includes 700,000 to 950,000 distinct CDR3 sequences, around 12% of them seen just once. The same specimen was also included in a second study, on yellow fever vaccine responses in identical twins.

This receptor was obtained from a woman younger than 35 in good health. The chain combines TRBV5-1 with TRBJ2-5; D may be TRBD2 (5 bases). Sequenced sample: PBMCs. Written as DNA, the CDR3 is TGCGCCAGCAGACGCGGACTCCTACAAGAGACCCAGTACTTC. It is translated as CASRRGLLQETQYF. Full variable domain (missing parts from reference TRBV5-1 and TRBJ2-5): KAGVTQTPRYLIKTRGQQVTLSCSPISGHRSVSWYQQTPGQGLQFLFEYFSETQRNKGNFPGRFSGRQFSNSRSEMNVSTLELGDSALYLCASRRGLLQETQYFGPGTRLLVL.